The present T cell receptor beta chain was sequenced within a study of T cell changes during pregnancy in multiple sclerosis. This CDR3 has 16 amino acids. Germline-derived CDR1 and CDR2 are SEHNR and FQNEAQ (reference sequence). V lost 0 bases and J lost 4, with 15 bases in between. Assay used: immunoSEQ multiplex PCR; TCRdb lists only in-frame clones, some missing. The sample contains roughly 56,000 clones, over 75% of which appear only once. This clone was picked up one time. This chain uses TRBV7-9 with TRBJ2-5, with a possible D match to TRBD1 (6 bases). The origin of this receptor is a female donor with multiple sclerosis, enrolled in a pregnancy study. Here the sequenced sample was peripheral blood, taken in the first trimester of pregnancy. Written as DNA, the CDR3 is TGTGCCAGCAGCTTAGCGACAGGCGGTCGGAGAGAGACCCAGTACTTC. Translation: CASSLATGGRRETQYF.